The 25 T cell receptor beta chains below were found in one sample sequenced in a study of blood T cell repertoires in COVID-19 (TCRdb year 2020). The method behind the library was the immunoSEQ multiplex PCR assay. TCRdb re-hosts the immuneACCESS table, in-frame sequences only. Its copies lack some clones; in the studies checked, an unresolved V gene accounts for under half of them, and the cause for the rest is not known. The table for this sample lists 250,000 to 350,000 clones; roughly 87% of them were counted only once. The top ten clonotypes cover roughly 2.2% of the sample. Sequencing was done on a sample of peripheral blood. These receptors came from a woman aged 50 to 60 who had recovered from COVID-19.

The rearrangement joins TRBV18 to TRBJ1-1, with a weak D call TRBD1 (6 bases). Germline V gene sequence: CDR1 KGHSH, CDR2 LQKENI. Trimming pared 3 bases from V and 0 bases from J, leaving 20 bases between. The CDR3 spans 18 residues. CDR3 in amino acids: CASSPLPYHRELNTEAFF. The DNA for the CDR3 is TGTGCCAGCTCACCGCTCCCCTACCACAGGGAATTGAACACTGAAGCTTTCTTT.

The V and J genes are TRBV19 and TRBJ2-5; 8 positions agree with TRBD2. The CDR3 has 14 residues. Germline trimming cut 4 bases from V and 5 bases from J; bases unmatched to any gene: 6. The germline CDR1 and CDR2 sequences are LNHDA and SQIVND (reference sequence). The CDR3 DNA reads as TGTGCCAGTAGTACGTCGACTAGCGCCGAGACCCAGTACTTC. Amino acids: CASSTSTSAETQYF.

The V call is TRBV5-1, the J call TRBJ1-1; tentative D call: TRBD1 (6 bases). Germline values: CDR1 SGHRS, CDR2 YFSETQ. V was trimmed by 4 bases and J by 1 base, leaving 8 bases between them. This CDR3 has 13 residues. CDR3 nucleotides: TGCGCCAGCAGCCCGACAGGGAACACTGAAGCTTTCTTT. It yields the protein CASSPTGNTEAFF.

This clone has just one count. The chain uses TRBV19 and TRBJ1-6, with TRBD1 matching over 9 bases. This CDR3 has 20 amino acids. Unmatched junction bases numbered 22, after V lost 4 bases and J lost 9 bases. Germline V gene lookup returns CDR1 LNHDA and CDR2 SQIVND (reference sequence). The CDR3 DNA sequence: TGTGCCAGTAGTACCCAACCCCCGGGACAGGGTCAACGCAGGTTTTCACCCCTCCACTTT. This encodes CASSTQPPGQGQRRFSPLHF.

This chain connects TRBV9 to TRBJ2-5; TRBD2 might be the D (6 bases). Trimming shortened V by 2 bases and J by 4 bases, and 18 bases separated the two germline ends. The length of the CDR3 is 16 residues. Germline V gene sequence: CDR1 SGDLS, CDR2 YYNGEE. In nucleotides, the CDR3 is TGTGCCAGCAGCGTGTCTGCGGGGCGCTCGGGAGAGACCCAGTACTTC. Translating gives CASSVSAGRSGETQYF.

The rearrangement uses TRBV12-3 or TRBV12-4 and TRBJ1-2; D possibly corresponds to TRBD1 (6 bases). Between the trimmed V and J ends, which lost 3 bases and 3 bases, there was a span of 8 bases. CDR3 size: 13 residues. The CDR3 DNA reads as TGTGCCAGCAGTTTGACAGGTGACTATGGCTACACCTTC. Its protein is CASSLTGDYGYTF.

V is TRBV7-3 and J is TRBJ2-2; D is unresolved. Trimming took 3 bases from V and 3 from J, leaving 8 bases between them. The CDR3 runs 14 residues. Germline values: CDR1 SGHTA, CDR2 FQGTGA. The CDR3 DNA reads as TGTGCCAGCAGCTTTGGCGGCGACACCGGGGAGCTGTTTTTT. Translating gives CASSFGGDTGELFF.

CDR3 bases: TGTGCCAGCAGCTCTGAGGGGGCGGGCGGGGAGCTGTTTTTT. Protein product: CASSSEGAGGELFF. The chain couples TRBV7-3 to TRBJ2-2; 7 positions agree with TRBD1. This CDR3 has 14 residues. The ends lost 4 bases at V and 7 bases at J; junction bases unmatched: 6. Germline V lookup: CDR1 SGHTA, CDR2 FQGTGA.

The CDR3 sequence: CASPPKTGYNYEQYF. Here the CDR3 DNA reads TGTGCCAGCCCCCCTAAGACAGGGTACAACTACGAGCAGTACTTC. The chain is built from TRBV27 and TRBJ2-7, with 7 bases lining up with TRBD1. V shed 8 bases and J 3 bases; nucleotides not matched to a gene: 13. The length of the CDR3 is 15 residues. In germline, CDR1 is MNHEY, CDR2 SMNVEV (reference sequence).

This chain joins TRBV7-9 and TRBJ2-3; no reliable D call. CDR1 and CDR2 from the germline V gene are SEHNR and FQNEAQ (reference sequence). V dropped 4 bases and J dropped 4 bases, with 9 bases sitting between them. This CDR3 region has 13 residues. The CDR3 loop is CASSSFSADTQYF. In DNA, the CDR3 is TGTGCCAGCAGCTCCTTCAGCGCAGATACGCAGTATTTT.

The V and J genes are TRBV15 and TRBJ1-1; no reliable D call. V was pared by 0 bases and J by 10 bases, with 12 bases between. This CDR3 region has 13 residues. Germline CDR1 LNHNV, CDR2 YYDKDF (reference sequence). The CDR3 sequence: CATSRDLAERAFF. The CDR3 DNA follows: TGTGCCACCAGCAGAGATTTGGCGGAAAGAGCTTTCTTT.

The chain is built from TRBV9 and TRBJ2-1, with D perhaps TRBD1 (5 bases). Germline V gene data show CDR1 as SGDLS and CDR2 as YYNGEE. The CDR3 runs to 14 residues. Trimming cost V 0 bases and J 8 bases, with 12 bases left between them. The CDR3 is CASSVGQGAHEQFF. The CDR3 DNA follows: TGTGCCAGCAGCGTAGGTCAAGGGGCCCATGAGCAGTTCTTC.

The rearrangement uses TRBV7-2 and TRBJ1-1; the D is unclear. The CDR3 is made up of 14 amino acids. V was trimmed by 3 bases and J by 4 bases, leaving 12 bases between them. Germline CDR1 and CDR2: SGHTA and FQGNSA. CDR3 region: CASSFNQAGTEAFF. The CDR3 DNA reads as TGTGCCAGCAGCTTTAACCAGGCAGGCACTGAAGCTTTCTTT.

The V call is TRBV28, the J call TRBJ1-2; the match to TRBD1 covers 11 bases. V gave up 2 bases and J gave up 7 bases; unmatched junction bases: 6. This CDR3 spans 15 amino acids. Germline CDR1 and CDR2: MDHEN and SYDVKM. For the CDR3, the DNA is TGTGCCAGCAGTTTACGAGGACAGGGGGCCGCTGGCTACACCTTC. Its translation is CASSLRGQGAAGYTF.

This chain joins TRBV30 and TRBJ1-1; D might be TRBD1 (6 bases). Germline values: CDR1 GTSNPN, CDR2 SVGIG (reference sequence). There are 15 residues in the CDR3. V was pared by 4 bases and J by 6 bases, with 21 bases between. The CDR3 is CAWTPRRQGIPEAFF. In nucleotides, the CDR3 is TGTGCCTGGACTCCAAGGAGGCAGGGGATCCCTGAAGCTTTCTTT. The variable domain in full, with the rest retrieved from reference TRBV30 and TRBJ1-1, is SQTIHQWPATLVQPVGSPLSLECTVEGTSNPNLYWYRQAAGRGLQLLFYSVGIGQISSEVPQNLSASRPQDRQFILSSKKLLLSDSGFYLCAWTPRRQGIPEAFFGQGTRLTVV.

The rearrangement links TRBV18 to TRBJ1-3; D not certain. Trimming left V 2 bases short and J 3 bases short, with 14 bases between. Germline-derived CDR1 and CDR2 are KGHSH and LQKENI. The length of the CDR3 is 16 residues. The CDR3 DNA sequence: TGTGCCAGCTCACCAGGGCTCTCCAAATTTGGAAACACCATATATTTT. It encodes CASSPGLSKFGNTIYF.

The J gene is TRBJ2-7, the V gene TRBV15; 9 bases fit TRBD2. With 6 bases clipped from V and 4 bases from J, the junction kept 7 bases outside the gene matches. Per germline, CDR1 LNHNV and CDR2 YYDKDF (reference sequence). The CDR3 has 14 amino acids. In DNA form, the CDR3 reads TGTGCCACCAGTATTAGCGGGAGTTTGTACGAGCAGTACTTC. Encoded protein: CATSISGSLYEQYF.

The CDR3 here is CASSSRQGLFNYGYTF. CDR3 bases: TGTGCCAGCAGCTCGAGACAGGGGTTATTTAACTATGGCTACACCTTC. The gene calls are TRBV11-1 and TRBJ1-2; TRBD1 agrees at 8 bases. Germline V lookup: CDR1 SGHAT, CDR2 FQDESV (reference sequence). The CDR3 extends over 16 amino acids. The junction had 8 bases not matched to a gene; V was cut back by 4 bases and J by 1 base.

The chain has TRBV18 and TRBJ1-1; D possibly corresponds to TRBD1 (5 bases). Between the trimmed V and J ends, which lost 2 bases and 4 bases, there was a span of 20 bases. The germline gives CDR1 KGHSH, CDR2 LQKENI. The length of the CDR3 is 17 residues. CDR3 sequence: CASSPVAAGRLGTEAFF. The CDR3 DNA is TGTGCCAGCTCACCAGTCGCGGCAGGGAGGCTGGGCACTGAAGCTTTCTTT.

To note about this clone: At the DNA level, this CDR3 is encoded by other sequences in the same sample as well. The chain is built from TRBV28 and TRBJ2-7; D gene ambiguous. CDR1 MDHEN and CDR2 SYDVKM come from the germline V gene. The CDR3 has 12 amino acids. The V gene lost 3 bases and the J gene lost 3 bases, with 6 bases spanning the gap. CDR3 loop: CASSLSNYEQYF. DNA of the CDR3: TGTGCCAGCAGTTTGAGCAACTACGAGCAGTACTTC.

CDR3 in DNA: TGTGCCAGCAGTCGCACCCGGGGTACTGAAGCTTTCTTT. Its translation is CASSRTRGTEAFF. The chain recombines TRBV12-3 or TRBV12-4 with TRBJ1-1; unclear D gene. This CDR3 is built from 13 residues. Trimming cost V 5 bases and J 5 bases, with 12 bases left between them.

The V call is TRBV30, the J call TRBJ1-5; no reliable D call. The CDR3 runs 16 residues. CDR1 is GTSNPN, CDR2 SVGIG, per germline (reference sequence). The V end lost 2 bases, the J end lost 3 bases, and 17 bases lay between the germline ends. CDR3 coding DNA: TGTGCCTGGAGTACCCGAGGGTTGATCGACAATCAGCCCCAGCATTTT. It codes for CAWSTRGLIDNQPQHF.

J is TRBJ2-3 and V is TRBV14; no reliable D call. Germline loops: CDR1 SGHDN, CDR2 FVKESK. The V gene lost 2 bases and the J gene lost 6 bases, with 9 bases spanning the gap. The CDR3 is 13 residues long. Written as DNA, the CDR3 is TGTGCCAGCAGCCAATCGCTACGGGATACGCAGTATTTT. Protein sequence: CASSQSLRDTQYF.

The V gene is TRBV27, the J gene TRBJ2-7; 8 nucleotides match TRBD1. Germline V gene lookup returns CDR1 MNHEY and CDR2 SMNVEV (reference sequence). There are 15 residues in the CDR3. Trimming at V came to 5 bases and at J to 2 bases, leaving 8 bases not matched to a gene. The CDR3 region is CASSIDRGLTYEQYF. DNA of the CDR3: TGTGCCAGCAGTATCGACAGGGGTCTAACCTACGAGCAGTACTTC.

V and J are TRBV29-1 and TRBJ2-1, with 15 bases lining up with TRBD2. V lost 7 bases, J lost 8 bases, and 6 bases stayed unmatched. CDR1 is SQVTM, CDR2 ANQGSEA, per germline. This CDR3 is 14 amino acids long. CDR3: CSARTSGRADEQFF. The DNA for the CDR3 is TGCAGCGCCCGGACTAGCGGGAGGGCCGATGAGCAGTTCTTC.